Here is one TCR beta chain with its context. Its antigen is undetermined. The sample belongs to a study of CD8 T cells in ankylosing spondylitis. Using quantitative 5'-RACE with molecular barcodes, the authors made TCR beta libraries. TCRdb re-called the 5' RACE reads with MiXCR, one entry per CDR3 protein. The sample has some 200,000 distinct CDR3 sequences, 20% to 30% seen once. Findings of the study overall: Characteristic, it appeared, of ankylosing spondylitis blood was a TCR beta motif of eight or nine highly homologous variants. Previously reported in reactive arthritis synovial fluid and blood were some of the motif variants. Matched ankylosing spondylitis synovial fluid reportedly showed significant enrichment of disease-linked clones.

Germline V CDR1 and CDR2: SGHTA, FQGNSA. The germline V and J ends were trimmed by 1 base and 1 base, with 11 bases remaining between them. There are 17 residues in the CDR3. The receptor's source is a male donor with ankylosing spondylitis or in good health (not recorded which). The chain employs TRBV7-2 and TRBJ2-6; the D gene is possibly TRBD1 (5 bases). Sequencing was done on a sample of blood, either unsorted or a sorted T cell fraction (not recorded which). The CDR3 is CASSLVWGRSGANVLTF. CDR3 nucleotide sequence: TGTGCCAGCAGCTTAGTGTGGGGCCGGTCTGGGGCCAACGTCCTGACTTTC.